Each of the 20 T cell receptor beta chains below was sequenced from the same sample in a study of T cell responses to AZD1222 COVID-19 vaccine. This table comes from immunoSEQ multiplex PCR, and its TCRdb copy is limited to in-frame clones, with some not included. The profile covers fewer than 200,000 clones, with approximately 93% appearing a single time and less than 2% taken by the ten largest. The sequencing used peripheral blood, collected 28 days after the second AZD1222 dose. These receptors all come from an adult who received the AZD1222 COVID-19 vaccine.

The chain recombines TRBV3-1 (or the pseudogene TRBV3-2) with TRBJ2-7, with 9 bases fitting TRBD2. Germline CDR1 LGHDT, CDR2 YNNKEL (reference sequence). The CDR3 is 14 amino acids. J gave up 3 bases and V 5 bases, and 5 bases lay outside the gene matches. Here the CDR3 DNA reads TGTGCCAGCAGCTCGAAGCGGGGGGTCTACGAGCAGTACTTC. Its protein product is CASSSKRGVYEQYF.

J is TRBJ2-1 and V is TRBV9, with 8 bases aligning to TRBD2. In germline, CDR1 is SGDLS, CDR2 YYNGEE. Trimming at V came to 0 bases and at J to 2 bases, leaving 1 base not matched to a gene. This CDR3 has 15 amino acids. The CDR3 protein is CASSVGLATYNEQFF. As DNA, the CDR3 is TGTGCCAGCAGCGTAGGACTAGCGACCTACAATGAGCAGTTCTTC.

The chain carries TRBV24-1 and TRBJ2-7, with D unresolved. The length of the CDR3 is 13 residues. Per the germline V gene, CDR1 is KGHDR and CDR2 is SFDVKD. Trimming took off 3 bases at V and 5 bases at J, with 10 bases between the two ends. The CDR3 is CATSDGPDDEQYF. CDR3 sequence (DNA): TGTGCCACCAGTGATGGACCGGACGACGAGCAGTACTTC.

J is TRBJ2-2 and V is TRBV5-1; D not certain. CDR1 is SGHRS and CDR2 is YFSETQ in the germline V gene. Trimming stripped 7 bases from V and 3 bases from J, with 10 bases between. The CDR3 length is 13 residues. CDR3 sequence (DNA): TGCGCCAGCTCCGGGCCCTACACCGGGGAGCTGTTTTTT. This codes for CASSGPYTGELFF.

The chain links TRBV30 to TRBJ1-1, with TRBD1 identical over 10 bases. Germline V gene lookup returns CDR1 GTSNPN and CDR2 SVGIG (reference sequence). This CDR3 region has 13 residues. V dropped 3 bases and J dropped 5; count of bases not matched to a gene: 3. This chain's CDR3 is CAWSGQGGTEAFF. CDR3 sequence (DNA): TGTGCCTGGAGCGGACAGGGGGGGACTGAAGCTTTCTTT.

V is TRBV10-3 and J is TRBJ1-1, with D unresolved. Trimming shortened V by 2 bases and J by 1 base, and 5 bases separated the two germline ends. The CDR3 is 13 residues long. CDR1 is ENHRY and CDR2 is SYGVKD in the germline V gene. CDR3 nucleotide sequence: TGTGCCATCAGTGAGGAGAGGAACACTGAAGCTTTCTTT. It is translated as CAISEERNTEAFF.

The CDR3 spells CASSSRGTETQYF. The CDR3 nucleotides read TGTGCCAGCAGTTCGAGGGGTACCGAGACCCAGTACTTC. The rearrangement joins TRBV5-4 to TRBJ2-5; D assignment may be TRBD1 or TRBD2 (5 bases each). V was shortened by 5 bases and J by 5 bases, with 13 bases between the two germline ends. Germline V gene data show CDR1 as SGHNT and CDR2 as YYREEE (reference sequence). This CDR3 has 13 residues.

This chain links TRBV18 with TRBJ1-2, with 7 bases that match TRBD1. Looked up from germline, CDR1 is KGHSH and CDR2 is LQKENI. The CDR3 covers 14 residues. The trim removed 3 bases at V and 12 bases at J, leaving 13 bases unmatched. In nucleotides, the CDR3 is TGTGCCAGCTCACCCCCTTCTGACAGGGCCACTCACACCTTC. Its protein is CASSPPSDRATHTF.

The rearrangement links TRBV14 to TRBJ2-1; D gene unclear. This CDR3 is built from 16 residues. The germline V and J ends were trimmed by 4 bases and 0 bases, with 13 bases remaining between them. Per the germline V gene, CDR1 is SGHDN and CDR2 is FVKESK. Here the CDR3 reads CASSPLTVSSYNEQFF. The CDR3 DNA is TGTGCCAGCAGCCCCTTGACGGTGAGCTCCTACAATGAGCAGTTCTTC.

V usage is TRBV19 and J usage is TRBJ1-4, with 8 bases fitting TRBD1. The V and J ends lost 4 bases and 4 bases, in that order; junction bases with no gene match: 8. This CDR3 spans 16 amino acids. Germline V gives CDR1 LNHDA, CDR2 SQIVND (reference sequence). In DNA form, the CDR3 reads TGTGCCAGTAGTACCGGACAGGGAAGGAATAATGAAAAACTGTTTTTT. It encodes CASSTGQGRNNEKLFF.

V usage is TRBV19 and J usage is TRBJ2-1; D tentatively reads TRBD1 or TRBD2 (5 bases each). CDR1 is LNHDA and CDR2 is SQIVND in the germline V gene (reference sequence). CDR3 size: 14 residues. Trimming stripped 1 base from V and 7 bases from J, with 11 bases between. The CDR3 nucleotides are TGTGCCAGTAGTATAGGAGGGGATTGGAATGAGCAGTTCTTC. Translation gives CASSIGGDWNEQFF.

The rearrangement uses TRBV6-2 or TRBV6-3 and TRBJ2-3; TRBD2 aligns across 7 bases. CDR1 is MNHEY, CDR2 SVGEGT, per germline. The V segment lost 6 bases and the J segment 8 bases; nucleotides outside the gene matches: 8. This CDR3 region has 13 residues. The CDR3 loop reads CASSPGTTVTQYF. DNA for the CDR3: TGTGCCAGCAGCCCCGGGACTACCGTTACGCAGTATTTT.

This clone was picked up one time. At one of its ends the junction is not consistent with the germline gene, which may arise from a read error. This rearrangement joins TRBV7-7 to TRBJ2-2; D may correspond to TRBD1 or TRBD2 (5 bases each). Germline-derived CDR1 and CDR2 are SSHAT and FNYEAQ (reference sequence). This CDR3 has 14 amino acids. The CDR3 here is CASKGTANTGELFF. CDR3 coding DNA: TGTGCTAGCAAGGGGACGGCGAACACCGGGGAGCTGTTTTTT.

V gene TRBV5-1 combines with J gene TRBJ2-3; 12 bases are a match to TRBD2. The CDR3 runs 15 residues. The germline V gene encodes CDR1 SGHRS and CDR2 YFSETQ. The J segment lost 4 bases and the V segment lost 1 base, leaving 1 base of the junction unmatched. CDR3 protein: CASSLTSGGSDTQYF. The DNA for the CDR3 is TGCGCCAGCAGCTTGACTAGCGGGGGGTCAGATACGCAGTATTTT.

The chain recombines TRBV15 with TRBJ2-6; a weak D match, TRBD1 (5 bases). The CDR3 spans 15 residues. The ends were cut back, 5 bases at V and 4 bases at J, with 12 bases in the middle. The germline V gene has CDR1 LNHNV and CDR2 YYDKDF (reference sequence). The CDR3 spells CATSAQGYGANVLTF. The DNA of the CDR3 is TGTGCCACCAGCGCCCAGGGTTACGGGGCCAACGTCCTGACTTTC.

The table lists this clone with a few counts. The V gene is TRBV6-5, the J gene TRBJ1-1; weak D call: TRBD1 (5 bases). This CDR3 is built from 13 residues. Germline CDR1 and CDR2: MNHEY and SVGAGI. The DNA for the CDR3 is TGTGCGGCGGCCTCAGGGATGAACACTGAAGCTTTCTTT. Encoded protein: CAAASGMNTEAFF.

The table lists this clone with a count of one. This chain joins TRBV6-5 and TRBJ2-7, with D perhaps matching TRBD2 (6 bases). The CDR3 is 11 amino acids. CDR1 is MNHEY, CDR2 SVGAGI, per germline. V lost 10 bases, J lost 2 bases, and 9 bases lay in between. CDR3 coding DNA: TGTGCCACGCGGAGGGCCTACGAGCAGTACTTC. This gives the protein CATRRAYEQYF.

The chain links TRBV6-5 to TRBJ1-2, with TRBD1 matching 8 bases. V was pared by 6 bases and J by 4 bases, with 7 bases of the junction left unmatched. There are 14 residues in the CDR3. Germline loops: CDR1 MNHEY, CDR2 SVGAGI. CDR3 loop: CASRDRVIVYGYTF. Here the CDR3 DNA reads TGTGCCAGCAGGGACAGGGTGATTGTCTATGGCTACACCTTC.

The chain joins TRBV15 to TRBJ1-3; 7 bases align to TRBD1. Germline V gene sequence: CDR1 LNHNV, CDR2 YYDKDF (reference sequence). After removal of 0 bases from V and 4 bases from J, the junction contained 12 bases not matched to a gene. The CDR3 runs to 18 residues. The CDR3 here is CATSRDPGEGAIGNTIYF. In DNA, the CDR3 is TGTGCCACCAGCAGAGATCCTGGAGAGGGGGCAATCGGAAACACCATATATTTT.

This clone appeared a single time. The chain joins TRBV11-2 to TRBJ1-4; D gene unclear. The CDR3 runs 16 residues. Germline CDR1 reads SGHAT; CDR2 reads FQNNGV. Trimming removed 1 base from V and 4 bases from J, with 13 bases in between. The CDR3 reads CASSLAWRGHNEKLFF. The CDR3 nucleotides are TGTGCCAGCAGCTTAGCCTGGCGGGGTCATAATGAAAAACTGTTTTTT. Drawing the rest from reference TRBV11-2 and TRBJ1-4, the complete variable domain is EAGVAQSPRYKIIEKRQSVAFWCNPISGHATLYWYQQILGQGPKLLIQFQNNGVVDDSQLPKDRFSAERLKGVDSTLKIQPAKLEDSAVYLCASSLAWRGHNEKLFFGSGTQLSVL.